This T cell receptor (beta chain) comes out of a study of cytomegalovirus exposure and HLA in healthy donors. The PCR had 60 Vbeta and 13 Jbeta primers. Libraries were prepared by immunoSEQ multiplex PCR; TCRdb keeps only in-frame clonotypes and omits some of them. This sample yields around 59,000 clones, of which 75% to 90% are seen a single time; under 5% belongs to the top ten. The sequence derives from a middle-aged woman in good health and CMV-seronegative. The material sequenced was PBMCs.

CDR3 sequence (DNA): TGTGCCATCAGTCCCGGGACAGGGGCTTCCTACGAGCAGTACTTC. Translation gives CAISPGTGASYEQYF. The chain combines TRBV10-3 with TRBJ2-7; TRBD1 matches at 10 bases. With 5 bases clipped from V and 1 base from J, the junction kept 5 bases outside the gene matches. The V gene's germline CDR1 is ENHRY and CDR2 SYGVKD. This CDR3 is 15 amino acids long.